Listed here are 17 T cell receptor beta chains from one sample, sequenced in a study of cytomegalovirus exposure and HLA in healthy donors. Assay used: immunoSEQ multiplex PCR; TCRdb lists only in-frame clones, some missing. The sample includes about 220,000 clones, about 93% of them seen just once. Material for sequencing was PBMCs. These receptors came from a woman aged 18-30 years in good health and CMV-seronegative.

This chain uses TRBV6-5 with TRBJ1-1, with 9 bases aligning to TRBD1. The CDR3 sequence is 13 residues long. CDR1 MNHEY and CDR2 SVGAGI come from the germline V gene. The ends lost 5 bases at V and 11 bases at J; junction bases unmatched: 9. In DNA form, the CDR3 reads TGTGCCAGCAGTACGACGACAGGGGGAGGGGCTTTCTTT. This gives the protein CASSTTTGGGAFF.

This clone came up once. V and J are TRBV30 and TRBJ2-7, with TRBD1 matching 8 bases. J was trimmed by 3 bases and V by 2 bases; bases with no gene match: 6. Germline V gene data show CDR1 as GTSNPN and CDR2 as SVGIG (reference sequence). The CDR3 loop spans 14 amino acids. The CDR3 region is CAWSLPGQGYEQYF. In DNA, the CDR3 is TGTGCCTGGAGTCTTCCTGGACAGGGCTACGAGCAGTACTTC.

V gene TRBV30 combines with J gene TRBJ1-2; D gene uncertain. The V end lost 0 bases, the J end lost 9 bases, and 11 bases lay between the germline ends. This CDR3 is 12 amino acids long. Germline CDR1 GTSNPN, CDR2 SVGIG (reference sequence). CDR3 loop: CAWSVPPGSYTF. The CDR3 DNA follows: TGTGCCTGGAGTGTACCCCCGGGTAGCTACACCTTC. The full variable domain, with the rest looked up from reference TRBV30 and TRBJ1-2, is SQTIHQWPATLVQPVGSPLSLECTVEGTSNPNLYWYRQAAGRGLQLLFYSVGIGQISSEVPQNLSASRPQDRQFILSSKKLLLSDSGFYLCAWSVPPGSYTFGSGTRLTVV.

The chain recombines TRBV10-3 with TRBJ2-7, with 13 nucleotides matching TRBD2. Germline V gene lookup returns CDR1 ENHRY and CDR2 SYGVKD. CDR3 length: 16 amino acids. J lost 6 bases, V lost 4 bases, and 9 bases had no gene match. The CDR3 loop is CAISASGLAGVGEQYF. In DNA form, the CDR3 reads TGTGCCATCAGTGCCAGCGGACTAGCGGGAGTAGGCGAGCAGTACTTC.

The V call is TRBV4-1, the J call TRBJ1-1, with TRBD1 matching 8 bases. Germline loops: CDR1 MGHRA, CDR2 YSYEKL. The V segment lost 3 bases and the J segment 14 bases; nucleotides outside the gene matches: 17. This CDR3 region has 15 residues. The CDR3 protein is CASSHPRPTGAFGFF. The CDR3 DNA sequence: TGCGCCAGCAGCCACCCCAGGCCGACAGGGGCCTTCGGGTTCTTT.

This clone has just a few counts. The V and J genes are TRBV9 and TRBJ1-1; perhaps TRBD1 as D (6 bases). The CDR3 has 14 residues. Germline CDR1 is SGDLS and CDR2 is YYNGEE. V lost 0 bases and J 7 bases, leaving 13 bases between the germline ends. CDR3 in DNA: TGTGCCAGCAGCGTAGCCGGGCAGGGGAGTGAAGCTTTCTTT. This translates into CASSVAGQGSEAFF.

This CDR3 reads CAWRPNQGNTIYF. Written as DNA, the CDR3 is TGTGCCTGGAGGCCAAATCAGGGAAACACCATATATTTT. The chain carries TRBV30 and TRBJ1-3; no clear D. The V gene's germline CDR1 is GTSNPN and CDR2 SVGIG (reference sequence). V gave up 3 bases and J gave up 4 bases, with 10 bases separating them. The CDR3 totals 13 residues. Full variable domain (remainder filled in from reference TRBV30 and TRBJ1-3): SQTIHQWPATLVQPVGSPLSLECTVEGTSNPNLYWYRQAAGRGLQLLFYSVGIGQISSEVPQNLSASRPQDRQFILSSKKLLLSDSGFYLCAWRPNQGNTIYFGEGSWLTVV.

J is TRBJ1-3 and V is TRBV7-2; D gene ambiguous. This CDR3 is 18 amino acids long. The germline V gene encodes CDR1 SGHTA and CDR2 FQGNSA. V was pared by 5 bases and J by 0 bases, with 20 bases between. The CDR3 sequence: CASSPQIRDGSSGNTIYF. DNA of the CDR3: TGTGCCAGCAGCCCCCAGATTCGCGATGGGAGCTCTGGAAACACCATATATTTT. Drawing the rest from reference TRBV7-2 and TRBJ1-3, the complete variable domain is GAGVSQSPSNKVTEKGKDVELRCDPISGHTALYWYRQSLGQGLEFLIYFQGNSAPDKSGLPSDRFSAERTGGSVSTLTIQRTQQEDSAVYLCASSPQIRDGSSGNTIYFGEGSWLTVV.

The chain combines TRBV5-8 with TRBJ1-2; the match to TRBD1 covers 7 bases. Germline V gene lookup returns CDR1 SGHTS and CDR2 YDEGEE. Trimming cost V 0 bases and J 5 bases; bases outside gene matches: 4. CDR3 length: 14 residues. This CDR3 reads CASSLGGGEYGYTF. The CDR3 nucleotides are TGTGCCAGCAGCTTGGGAGGGGGCGAATATGGCTACACCTTC.

The rearrangement joins TRBV7-6 to TRBJ2-2; D may be TRBD2 (6 bases). The CDR3 covers 14 residues. Germline V gene lookup returns CDR1 SGHVS and CDR2 FNYEAQ. Trimming took 6 bases from V and 1 from J, leaving 9 bases between them. The DNA for the CDR3 is TGTGCCAGCAGGCCGGAGGGGAACACCGGGGAGCTGTTTTTT. This gives the protein CASRPEGNTGELFF. Full variable domain (missing parts from reference TRBV7-6 and TRBJ2-2): GAGVSQSPRYKVTKRGQDVALRCDPISGHVSLYWYRQALGQGPEFLTYFNYEAQQDKSGLPNDRFSAERPEGSISTLTIQRTEQRDSAMYRCASRPEGNTGELFFGEGSRLTVL.

This chain connects TRBV5-1 to TRBJ2-3; D is perhaps TRBD2 (6 bases). Germline V lookup: CDR1 SGHRS, CDR2 YFSETQ. V was clipped by 6 bases and J by 1 base, with 12 bases between them. The CDR3 length is 14 residues. In DNA, the CDR3 is TGCGCCAGCACCAAATTAGCGGGCACAGATACGCAGTATTTT. This translates into CASTKLAGTDTQYF.

The chain uses TRBV6-1 and TRBJ2-3, with D possibly matching TRBD2 (5 bases). Per the germline V gene, CDR1 is MNHNS and CDR2 is SASEGT. This CDR3 has 18 residues. The germline V and J ends were trimmed by 1 base and 1 base, with 18 bases remaining between them. CDR3 region: CASSEVFPGGYRTDTQYF. CDR3 coding DNA: TGTGCCAGCAGTGAAGTGTTCCCTGGCGGGTATCGCACAGATACGCAGTATTTT.

V gene TRBV5-6 combines with J gene TRBJ1-1, with D hard to call. V lost 1 base and J 4 bases, leaving 11 bases between the germline ends. Germline loops: CDR1 SGHDT, CDR2 YYEEEE. CDR3 size: 14 residues. The CDR3 DNA follows: TGTGCCAGCAGCTTGACAGTTTACATCACTGAAGCTTTCTTT. The encoded protein is CASSLTVYITEAFF.

The chain carries TRBV6-1 and TRBJ1-2, with TRBD1 identical over 7 bases. Germline values: CDR1 MNHNS, CDR2 SASEGT. With V trimmed by 5 bases and J by 3 bases, 9 bases remained unmatched. This CDR3 comprises 15 residues. The CDR3 region has the DNA TGTGCCAGCAGTTCCAGCGAGGGGGCGTACTATGGCTACACCTTC. It encodes CASSSSEGAYYGYTF.

This clone was seen a few times. The chain combines TRBV19 with TRBJ1-5; D is perhaps TRBD1 (5 bases). Germline V gives CDR1 LNHDA, CDR2 SQIVND (reference sequence). The CDR3 is made up of 15 amino acids. Trimming removed 3 bases from V and 0 bases from J, with 9 bases in between. CDR3 loop: CASSIRDFSNQPQHF. In DNA, the CDR3 is TGTGCCAGTAGTATCCGGGACTTTAGCAATCAGCCCCAGCATTTT.

This clone occurred once. The chain recombines TRBV5-1 with TRBJ2-7; maybe TRBD2 (5 bases). With 2 bases removed from V and 3 bases from J, the gap between germline ends came to 6 bases. Germline CDR1 and CDR2: SGHRS and YFSETQ. The CDR3 consists of 12 residues. CDR3 amino acids: CASSFGGYEQYF. For the CDR3, the DNA is TGCGCCAGCAGCTTTGGAGGCTACGAGCAGTACTTC. Looking up the rest from reference TRBV5-1 and TRBJ2-7 gives the full variable domain: KAGVTQTPRYLIKTRGQQVTLSCSPISGHRSVSWYQQTPGQGLQFLFEYFSETQRNKGNFPGRFSGRQFSNSRSEMNVSTLELGDSALYLCASSFGGYEQYFGPGTRLTVT.

This chain joins TRBV19 and TRBJ2-3, with 8 bases fitting TRBD1. The CDR3 extends over 14 amino acids. The trim removed 8 bases at V and 2 bases at J, leaving 6 bases unmatched. Germline CDR1 and CDR2: LNHDA and SQIVND (reference sequence). As DNA, the CDR3 is TGTGCCAGTGGAAGACAGGGGATCACAGATACGCAGTATTTT. This gives the protein CASGRQGITDTQYF. The whole variable domain, filled in from reference TRBV19 and TRBJ2-3, reads DGGITQSPKYLFRKEGQNVTLSCEQNLNHDAMYWYRQDPGQGLRLIYYSQIVNDFQKGDIAEGYSVSREKKESFPLTVTSAQKNPTAFYLCASGRQGITDTQYFGPGTRLTVL.